The next 19 T cell receptor beta chains were all read from a single sample in a study of cytomegalovirus exposure and HLA in healthy donors. The primer mix had 60 Vbeta and 13 Jbeta primers. The data were produced by immunoSEQ multiplex PCR, yet TCRdb's version contains in-frame clones alone and is incomplete. The sample contains about 120,000 clones, about 69% of which appear only once. The material sequenced was PBMCs. Source of these receptors: a woman aged 18-29 years in good health and CMV-seronegative.

The chain joins TRBV6-1 to TRBJ1-2; 7 nucleotides line up with TRBD1. This CDR3 is built from 16 residues. From germline, CDR1 is MNHNS and CDR2 SASEGT. The J segment lost 4 bases and the V segment lost 4 bases, leaving 12 bases of the junction unmatched. CDR3 loop: CASSASNRGIGYGYTF. DNA for the CDR3: TGTGCCAGCAGTGCATCAAACAGGGGCATCGGCTATGGCTACACCTTC.

J is TRBJ2-7 and V is TRBV19; D call uncertain. V was clipped by 3 bases and J by 2 bases, with 8 bases between them. Germline V gives CDR1 LNHDA, CDR2 SQIVND (reference sequence). The CDR3 loop spans 13 amino acids. This CDR3 is CASSMQVTYEQYF. CDR3 nucleotide sequence: TGTGCCAGTAGTATGCAGGTAACCTACGAGCAGTACTTC. The full variable domain, in which reference TRBV19 and TRBJ2-7 provide the parts outside the CDR3, is DGGITQSPKYLFRKEGQNVTLSCEQNLNHDAMYWYRQDPGQGLRLIYYSQIVNDFQKGDIAEGYSVSREKKESFPLTVTSAQKNPTAFYLCASSMQVTYEQYFGPGTRLTVT.

The chain joins TRBV27 to TRBJ1-5; tentatively, D is TRBD1 (6 bases). Germline V gene sequence: CDR1 MNHEY, CDR2 SMNVEV (reference sequence). This CDR3 has 15 amino acids. V was pared by 5 bases and J by 0 bases, with 11 bases between. The chain's CDR3 is CASSKGEHSNQPQHF. DNA of the CDR3: TGTGCCAGCAGTAAGGGGGAACATAGCAATCAGCCCCAGCATTTT.

In the case of this clone: Other nucleotide sequences from this sample produce the same CDR3. The genes are TRBV28 and TRBJ1-1; no reliable D call. CDR3 size: 13 residues. Germline V lookup: CDR1 MDHEN, CDR2 SYDVKM. The V end was cut by 2 bases, the J end by 0 bases, with 4 bases between. This CDR3 reads CASSLGVNTEAFF. In DNA, the CDR3 is TGTGCCAGCAGTTTAGGAGTGAACACTGAAGCTTTCTTT.

The chain recombines TRBV5-1 with TRBJ1-2; tentatively, D is TRBD1 (5 bases). Trimming shortened V by 0 bases and J by 7 bases, and 13 bases separated the two germline ends. The CDR3 is made up of 14 amino acids. Per germline, CDR1 SGHRS and CDR2 YFSETQ. The CDR3 sequence is CASSLAQGGLGYTF. The CDR3 DNA is TGCGCCAGCAGCTTGGCCCAGGGTGGTCTTGGCTACACCTTC.

The J gene is TRBJ1-4, the V gene TRBV30; D possibly corresponds to TRBD1 (6 bases). V lost 1 base to trimming and J lost 1 base, with 10 bases between them. CDR3 length: 15 residues. Germline-derived CDR1 and CDR2 are GTSNPN and SVGIG (reference sequence). CDR3 DNA sequence: TGTGCCTGGAGTGCCGGACAGCTAACTAATGAAAAACTGTTTTTT. Its protein product is CAWSAGQLTNEKLFF. Looking up the rest from reference TRBV30 and TRBJ1-4 gives the full variable domain: SQTIHQWPATLVQPVGSPLSLECTVEGTSNPNLYWYRQAAGRGLQLLFYSVGIGQISSEVPQNLSASRPQDRQFILSSKKLLLSDSGFYLCAWSAGQLTNEKLFFGSGTQLSVL.

The genes are TRBV7-2 and TRBJ2-1; D perhaps matches TRBD1 (5 bases). Germline V gene lookup returns CDR1 SGHTA and CDR2 FQGNSA. Trimming shortened V by 1 base and J by 8 bases, and 15 bases separated the two germline ends. This CDR3 is 15 amino acids long. The CDR3 DNA is TGTGCCAGCAGCTTAGTCGCCAGGGCAGGCGATGAGCAGTTCTTC. It specifies CASSLVARAGDEQFF.

A note on this clone: The same CDR3 is also encoded by other DNA sequences in this sample. The gene calls are TRBV10-3 and TRBJ1-1; maybe TRBD1 (6 bases). In germline, CDR1 is ENHRY, CDR2 SYGVKD. CDR3 size: 12 residues. Trimming cost V 6 bases and J 6 bases, with 11 bases left between them. The CDR3 region is CAISGGGPEAFF. The CDR3 bases are TGTGCCATCAGCGGCGGGGGCCCTGAAGCTTTCTTT.

This clone was detected only a few times. The V gene is TRBV29-1, the J gene TRBJ2-2, with D possibly matching TRBD2 (5 bases). CDR1 and CDR2 (germline): SQVTM, ANQGSEA. The CDR3 runs to 14 residues. Trimming stripped 6 bases from V and 2 bases from J, with 13 bases between. In DNA form, the CDR3 reads TGCAGCGTCGGAGCGGCAACTAACACCGGGGAGCTGTTTTTT. The encoded protein is CSVGAATNTGELFF.

This chain joins TRBV30 and TRBJ1-4; D call uncertain. The germline V gene has CDR1 GTSNPN and CDR2 SVGIG (reference sequence). The CDR3 is 15 amino acids. V lost 0 bases to trimming and J lost 8 bases, with 16 bases between them. The CDR3 here is CAWSVSAPGVEKLFF. CDR3 sequence (DNA): TGTGCCTGGAGTGTTTCAGCCCCCGGAGTGGAAAAACTGTTTTTT.

The CDR3 nucleotides are TGCGCCAGCACCCGGGAGGGGGCTTTGAACACTGAAGCTTTCTTT. Its protein product is CASTREGALNTEAFF. The chain couples TRBV5-1 to TRBJ1-1, with 7 positions matching TRBD1. The CDR3 extends over 15 amino acids. CDR1 and CDR2 (germline): SGHRS, YFSETQ. V shed 6 bases and J 0 bases; nucleotides not matched to a gene: 8.

The chain joins TRBV25-1 to TRBJ2-1, with 11 bases aligning to TRBD2. CDR3 size: 14 residues. Germline lookup yields CDR1 MGHDK and CDR2 SYGVNS. V lost 4 bases and J lost 8; bases outside the gene matches: 4. For the CDR3, the DNA is TGTGCCAGCAGTGTCGGGACTAGCGGCGATGAGCAGTTCTTC. Its translation is CASSVGTSGDEQFF.

V usage is TRBV7-9 and J usage is TRBJ2-3, with TRBD1 matching 7 bases. Trimming at V came to 5 bases and at J to 9 bases, leaving 14 bases not matched to a gene. Germline CDR1 and CDR2: SEHNR and FQNEAQ (reference sequence). The CDR3 extends over 15 amino acids. The chain's CDR3 is CASSPAGRQQGTQYF. The CDR3 region has the DNA TGTGCCAGCAGCCCGGCAGGTCGTCAACAGGGGACGCAGTATTTT.

The J gene is TRBJ1-1, the V gene TRBV2; D is unclear. Germline CDR1 and CDR2: SNHLY and FYNNEI. Trimming pared 5 bases from V and 1 base from J, leaving 11 bases between. This CDR3 contains 14 residues. The CDR3 nucleotides read TGTGCCAGCAGTAGCCACGTAGAGAACACTGAAGCTTTCTTT. Its translation is CASSSHVENTEAFF.

The V gene is TRBV7-3, the J gene TRBJ1-1; tentatively, D is TRBD1 (5 bases). Between the trimmed V and J ends, which lost 0 bases and 5 bases, there was a span of 16 bases. The V gene's germline CDR1 is SGHTA and CDR2 FQGTGA. The CDR3 has 16 residues. CDR3: CASSLTGEAGRTEAFF. The CDR3, as DNA: TGTGCCAGCAGCTTAACGGGAGAGGCAGGGAGGACTGAAGCTTTCTTT.

The V and J genes are TRBV6-6 and TRBJ2-1; 10 nucleotides agree with TRBD1. The CDR3 loop spans 12 amino acids. V lost 8 bases to trimming and J lost 9 bases; unmatched junction nucleotides: 4. The germline CDR1 and CDR2 sequences are MNHNY and SVGAGI (reference sequence). The CDR3 reads CASGTGVSEQFF. Here the CDR3 DNA reads TGTGCCAGCGGGACAGGGGTTAGTGAGCAGTTCTTC.

This clone was found a few times. The rearrangement joins TRBV28 to TRBJ1-5, with D perhaps TRBD1 (5 bases). Germline V gene sequence: CDR1 MDHEN, CDR2 SYDVKM. The CDR3 has 16 residues. V was clipped by 5 bases and J by 4 bases, with 18 bases between them. CDR3 DNA sequence: TGTGCCAGCAGTACCTCCCAAGACAGCAGTAATCAGCCCCAGCATTTT. Protein: CASSTSQDSSNQPQHF.

In its sample, this clone was seen once. This chain connects TRBV19 to TRBJ2-6; TRBD1 might be the D (5 bases). Trimming stripped 5 bases from V and 1 base from J, with 9 bases between. Germline V gene data show CDR1 as LNHDA and CDR2 as SQIVND (reference sequence). The CDR3 has 15 amino acids. CDR3 region: CASSSGASGANVLTF. DNA for the CDR3: TGTGCCAGTAGTTCTGGGGCGTCTGGGGCCAACGTCCTGACTTTC. The whole variable domain, filled in from reference TRBV19 and TRBJ2-6, reads DGGITQSPKYLFRKEGQNVTLSCEQNLNHDAMYWYRQDPGQGLRLIYYSQIVNDFQKGDIAEGYSVSREKKESFPLTVTSAQKNPTAFYLCASSSGASGANVLTFGAGSRLTVL.

This chain uses TRBV6-6 with TRBJ1-3; a weak D match, TRBD1 (5 bases). The germline V gene encodes CDR1 MNHNY and CDR2 SVGAGI (reference sequence). This CDR3 comprises 13 residues. Trimming shortened V by 8 bases and J by 2 bases, and 10 bases separated the two germline ends. The CDR3 is CASVLGPGNTIYF. CDR3 DNA sequence: TGTGCCAGCGTGTTGGGGCCTGGAAACACCATATATTTT.